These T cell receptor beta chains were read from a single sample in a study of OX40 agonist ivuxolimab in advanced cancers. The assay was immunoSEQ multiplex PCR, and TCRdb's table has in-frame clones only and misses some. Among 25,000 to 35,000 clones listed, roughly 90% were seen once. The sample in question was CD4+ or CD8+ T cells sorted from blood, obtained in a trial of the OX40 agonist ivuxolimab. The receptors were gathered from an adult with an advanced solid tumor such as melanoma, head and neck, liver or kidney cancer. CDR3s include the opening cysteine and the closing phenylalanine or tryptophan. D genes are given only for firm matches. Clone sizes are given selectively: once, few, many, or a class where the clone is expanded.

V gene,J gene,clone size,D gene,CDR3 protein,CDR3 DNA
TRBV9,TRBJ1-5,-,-,CASSVSWGNQPQHF,TGTGCCAGCAGCGTATCTTGGGGAAATCAGCCCCAGCATTTT
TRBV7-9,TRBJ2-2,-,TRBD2,CASSLALAGAGELFF,TGTGCCAGCAGCTTGGCGCTAGCGGGAGCCGGGGAGCTGTTTTTT
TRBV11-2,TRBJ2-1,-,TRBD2,CASSSQSRSGAYYNEQFF,TGTGCCAGCAGCTCCCAATCGAGGAGCGGGGCTTACTACAATGAGCAGTTCTTC
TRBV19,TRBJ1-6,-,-,CATMDSKISPLHF,TGTGCCACCATGGACAGCAAAATTTCACCCCTCCACTTT
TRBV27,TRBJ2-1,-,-,CASSPSYNEQFF,TGTGCCAGCAGCCCATCCTACAATGAGCAGTTCTTC
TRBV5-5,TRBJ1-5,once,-,CASSPARGAGQPQHF,TGTGCCAGCAGCCCGGCAAGGGGCGCTGGACAGCCCCAGCATTTT
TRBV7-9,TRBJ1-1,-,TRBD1,CASSDGLQGPTEAFF,TGTGCCAGCAGCGACGGTTTACAGGGGCCCACTGAAGCTTTCTTT
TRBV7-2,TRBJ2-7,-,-,CASSSPIPLAIYEQYF,TGTGCCAGCAGCTCCCCCATACCGCTAGCGATATACGAGCAGTACTTC
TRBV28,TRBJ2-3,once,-,CASRGAQTIDTQYF,TGTGCCAGCAGGGGGGCGCAAACCATAGATACGCAGTATTTT
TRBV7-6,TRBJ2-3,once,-,CASSLAGGTDTQYF,TGTGCCAGCAGCTTAGCGGGGGGCACAGATACGCAGTATTTT
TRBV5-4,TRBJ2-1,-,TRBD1,CASSQDRGRGNEQFF,TGTGCCAGCAGCCAAGACAGGGGGAGAGGGAATGAGCAGTTCTTC
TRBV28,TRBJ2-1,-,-,CASSTINNYNEQFF,TGTGCCAGCAGTACGATAAATAACTACAATGAGCAGTTCTTC
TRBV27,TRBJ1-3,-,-,CASSLAAGRGNTIYF,TGTGCCAGCAGTTTGGCGGCAGGGAGGGGAAACACCATATATTTT
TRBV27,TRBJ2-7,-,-,CASSSAGDEQYF,TGTGCCAGCAGTTCCGCAGGGGACGAGCAGTACTTC
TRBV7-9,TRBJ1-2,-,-,CASSLLKGKDYTF,TGTGCCAGCAGCCTACTAAAGGGGAAGGACTACACCTTC
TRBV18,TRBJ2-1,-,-,CASSRPGILNEQFF,TGTGCCAGCTCACGGCCCGGGATACTCAATGAGCAGTTCTTC
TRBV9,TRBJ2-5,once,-,CASSVGTVETQYF,TGTGCCAGCAGCGTAGGGACAGTTGAGACCCAGTACTTC
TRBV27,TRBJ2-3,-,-,CASGRGYPDTQYF,TGTGCCAGCGGGCGCGGATACCCAGATACGCAGTATTTT
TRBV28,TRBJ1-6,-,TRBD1,CASSFSDRERDGWNSPLHF,TGTGCCAGCAGTTTCTCGGACAGGGAAAGAGATGGTTGGAATTCACCCCTCCACTTT
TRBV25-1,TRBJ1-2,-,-,CASSGMEGVYRTF,TGTGCCAGCAGTGGCATGGAGGGGGTTTATAGAACCTTC
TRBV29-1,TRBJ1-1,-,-,CGSLGGDTEAFF,TGCGGTAGTCTGGGAGGGGACACTGAAGCTTTCTTT
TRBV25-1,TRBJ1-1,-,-,CASTPGVMNTEAFF,TGTGCCAGCACCCCGGGGGTTATGAACACTGAAGCTTTCTTT
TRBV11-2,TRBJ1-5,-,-,CASSEGFGNQPQHF,TGTGCCAGCAGCGAGGGCTTCGGCAATCAGCCCCAGCATTTT